The T cell receptor beta chain described here comes from a study of identical twins. The CDR3 sequence is 12 residues long. Trimming took off 5 bases at V and 4 bases at J, with 7 bases between the two ends. CDR1 and CDR2 from the germline V gene are MNHEY and SVGEGT. Template switching added a universal primer site; cDNA carried unique molecular identifiers. TCRdb called the 5' RACE reads again in MiXCR, with one record for every CDR3 protein. The data hold approximately 620,000 distinct CDR3 sequences, with roughly 8% observed a single time. This sample also belongs to another study, concerning yellow fever vaccine responses in identical twins.

The receptor was isolated from a woman between 18 and 30 years old in good health. The rearrangement uses TRBV6-2 or TRBV6-3 and TRBJ2-3; TRBD1 might be the D (5 bases). The material sequenced was PBMCs. The DNA for the CDR3 is TGTGCCAGCAGTGACAGTTCAGATACGCAGTATTTT. Its translation is CASSDSSDTQYF.